These 31 T cell receptor beta chains share one sample of origin, sequenced in a study of blood T cell repertoires in COVID-19. The table came from immunoSEQ multiplex PCR; TCRdb's copy has only in-frame clones and leaves some out. The sample holds roughly 70,000 clones, roughly 79% seen once. Sequencing input: peripheral blood. These receptors were taken from a man in his 70s with acute or convalescent COVID-19.

The CDR3: CASSGNRANSNQPQHF. For the CDR3, the DNA is TGTGCCAGCAGTGGGAACAGGGCGAATAGCAATCAGCCCCAGCATTTT. The genes are TRBV2 and TRBJ1-5; TRBD1 might be the D (6 bases). Per the germline V gene, CDR1 is SNHLY and CDR2 is FYNNEI. V was clipped by 4 bases and J by 0 bases, with 13 bases between them. The CDR3 is 16 residues long.

V usage is TRBV7-8 and J usage is TRBJ2-3; no clear D gene. Deletions cut 5 bases from V and 0 bases from J, with 12 bases between. CDR1 is SGHVS and CDR2 is FQNEAQ in the germline V gene. This CDR3 contains 15 residues. In DNA form, the CDR3 reads TGTGCCAGCAGCCTCCGACTCCTTAGCACAGATACGCAGTATTTT. This gives the protein CASSLRLLSTDTQYF.

The rearrangement uses TRBV3-1 (or the pseudogene TRBV3-2) and TRBJ2-7; TRBD1 agrees at 10 bases. Germline CDR1 LGHDT, CDR2 YNNKEL (reference sequence). CDR3 length equals 19 residues. V dropped 2 bases and J dropped 5; count of bases not matched to a gene: 18. The CDR3 here is CASSQKDRTGTGVPNEQYF. Written as DNA, the CDR3 is TGTGCCAGCAGCCAAAAAGACAGAACCGGGACAGGGGTCCCGAACGAGCAGTACTTC.

The chain has TRBV7-2 and TRBJ2-3; tentative D call: TRBD1 (6 bases). The ends were cut back, 5 bases at V and 8 bases at J, with 17 bases in the middle. Germline CDR1 SGHTA, CDR2 FQGNSA. The length of the CDR3 is 14 residues. CDR3 bases: TGTGCCAGCAGCCAACGGACAGACCGAGGTACGCAGTATTTT. Its protein is CASSQRTDRGTQYF. Using reference TRBV7-2 and TRBJ2-3 for the parts outside the CDR3, the full variable domain is GAGVSQSPSNKVTEKGKDVELRCDPISGHTALYWYRQSLGQGLEFLIYFQGNSAPDKSGLPSDRFSAERTGGSVSTLTIQRTQQEDSAVYLCASSQRTDRGTQYFGPGTRLTVL.

The chain recombines TRBV24-1 with TRBJ2-1, with a weak D call TRBD1 (5 bases). The CDR3 contains 18 residues. The germline V gene encodes CDR1 KGHDR and CDR2 SFDVKD. V lost 5 bases, J lost 8 bases, and 27 bases lay in between. The CDR3 DNA follows: TGTGCCACCAGTGCTCTAGGCCTTGACCTCCCCGGACATCATGAGCAGTTCTTC. Its protein is CATSALGLDLPGHHEQFF.

The chain carries TRBV5-4 and TRBJ1-4, with D uncertain. Trimming cost V 0 bases and J 3 bases, with 9 bases left between them. The CDR3 loop spans 15 amino acids. CDR1 SGHNT and CDR2 YYREEE come from the germline V gene (reference sequence). The CDR3 DNA reads as TGTGCCAGCAGCTTGGCGGGTGCCGCTAATGAAAAACTGTTTTTT. Protein sequence: CASSLAGAANEKLFF.

This clone has a handful of counts. The V and J genes are TRBV2 and TRBJ1-4, with D possibly matching TRBD1 (5 bases). V gave up 2 bases and J gave up 8 bases, with 6 bases separating them. The CDR3 covers 12 residues. From germline, CDR1 is SNHLY and CDR2 FYNNEI. The CDR3 sequence is CASSERGEKLFF. The CDR3 DNA is TGTGCCAGCAGTGAAAGGGGCGAAAAACTGTTTTTT.

The V gene is TRBV9, the J gene TRBJ2-7; the match to TRBD2 covers 7 bases. The germline V gene has CDR1 SGDLS and CDR2 YYNGEE. V was pared by 3 bases and J by 2 bases, with 5 bases of the junction left unmatched. CDR3 length: 14 amino acids. The CDR3 sequence: CASSDQAGPYEQYF. The CDR3 bases are TGTGCCAGCAGCGATCAAGCGGGACCCTACGAGCAGTACTTC.

The chain links TRBV7-2 to TRBJ2-2; no reliable D call. The germline V and J ends were trimmed by 6 bases and 0 bases, with 8 bases remaining between them. Looked up from germline, CDR1 is SGHTA and CDR2 is FQGNSA. This CDR3 has 14 amino acids. CDR3 protein: CASRQPTNTGELFF. For the CDR3, the DNA is TGTGCCAGCAGGCAACCTACGAACACCGGGGAGCTGTTTTTT. Drawing the rest from reference TRBV7-2 and TRBJ2-2, the complete variable domain is GAGVSQSPSNKVTEKGKDVELRCDPISGHTALYWYRQSLGQGLEFLIYFQGNSAPDKSGLPSDRFSAERTGGSVSTLTIQRTQQEDSAVYLCASRQPTNTGELFFGEGSRLTVL.

This clone turned up a few times. The chain uses TRBV10-1 and TRBJ2-7; 8 bases fit TRBD2. V lost 0 bases, J lost 6 bases, and 1 base stayed unmatched. Looked up from germline, CDR1 is WNHNN and CDR2 is SYGVQD (reference sequence). This CDR3 contains 13 residues. CDR3 loop: CASSESGGAEQYF. In DNA form, the CDR3 reads TGCGCCAGCAGTGAGTCCGGGGGGGCCGAGCAGTACTTC.

This clone was seen just once. The chain couples TRBV5-1 to TRBJ2-7, with 12 nucleotides matching TRBD2. This CDR3 spans 14 amino acids. Germline V lookup: CDR1 SGHRS, CDR2 YFSETQ. V trimming: 1 base; J trimming: 5 bases; junction bases outside the gene matches: 1. This CDR3 is CASSLRLAGDEQYF. Written as DNA, the CDR3 is TGCGCCAGCAGCTTGAGACTAGCGGGAGACGAGCAGTACTTC.

The chain recombines TRBV6-5 with TRBJ2-7, with 9 bases fitting TRBD1. J lost 3 bases, V lost 7 bases, and 4 bases had no gene match. CDR3 length equals 13 residues. Germline CDR1 and CDR2: MNHEY and SVGAGI. CDR3 coding DNA: TGTGCCAGCAACAGGGACAGGGACTACGAGCAGTACTTC. As protein: CASNRDRDYEQYF.

The V gene is TRBV6-5, the J gene TRBJ2-3; possibly TRBD1 for D (6 bases). The CDR3 contains 15 residues. The V end lost 4 bases, the J end lost 2 bases, and 13 bases lay between the germline ends. Germline CDR1 is MNHEY and CDR2 is SVGAGI. The DNA of the CDR3 is TGTGCCAGCAGTTCCGGGACACAGGCCACAGATACGCAGTATTTT. Translating gives CASSSGTQATDTQYF.

Concerning this clone itself: The sample carries other DNA sequences with the same CDR3. V gene TRBV18 combines with J gene TRBJ2-5; TRBD2 is a possible D gene (6 bases). The CDR3 loop spans 13 amino acids. V gave up 3 bases and J gave up 4 bases, with 9 bases separating them. Germline lookup yields CDR1 KGHSH and CDR2 LQKENI. Here the CDR3 DNA reads TGTGCCAGCTCACCTCCAGCGGGAGAGACCCAGTACTTC. This gives the protein CASSPPAGETQYF.

The chain links TRBV10-3 to TRBJ2-1; tentative D call: TRBD2 (6 bases). Germline-derived CDR1 and CDR2 are ENHRY and SYGVKD. The V end lost 2 bases, the J end lost 3 bases, and 8 bases lay between the germline ends. This CDR3 contains 14 residues. The CDR3 loop reads CAISEAGRYNEQFF. DNA for the CDR3: TGTGCCATCAGTGAGGCGGGGCGCTACAATGAGCAGTTCTTC.

This clone was seen more than once but under ten times. The chain employs TRBV28 and TRBJ1-3; 9 bases match TRBD1. The ends lost 5 bases at V and 4 bases at J; junction bases unmatched: 9. Germline lookup yields CDR1 MDHEN and CDR2 SYDVKM. The CDR3 spans 16 residues. The CDR3 coding sequence is TGTGCCAGCAGTGCCGGCGGGACAGGGTACGGAAACACCATATATTTT. Translating it yields CASSAGGTGYGNTIYF.

The chain combines TRBV19 with TRBJ2-1; D is possibly TRBD2 (7 bases). Per the germline V gene, CDR1 is LNHDA and CDR2 is SQIVND (reference sequence). V was clipped by 10 bases and J by 3 bases, with 16 bases between them. CDR3 length: 14 residues. For the CDR3, the DNA is TGTGCCACTCGGGGGCGGGAGAACTACAATGAGCAGTTCTTC. It translates to CATRGRENYNEQFF.

Of note for this clone: Other nucleotide sequences in the sample specify the same CDR3. The chain employs TRBV3-1 (or the pseudogene TRBV3-2) and TRBJ1-2; 10 bases fit TRBD1. Germline CDR1 and CDR2: LGHDT and YNNKEL (reference sequence). The CDR3 contains 15 residues. Trimming removed 4 bases from V and 8 bases from J; junction bases left unmatched: 10. For the CDR3, the DNA is TGTGCCAGCAGCCCTCGGACAGGGGGATCCGCGGGCTACACCTTC. The encoded protein is CASSPRTGGSAGYTF.

The chain uses TRBV6-5 and TRBJ1-1, with D maybe TRBD1 (6 bases). This CDR3 is built from 14 residues. Trimming removed 8 bases at V and 4 bases at J, with 17 bases between. Germline CDR1 is MNHEY and CDR2 is SVGAGI. CDR3 residues: CASRLTGTSTEAFF. CDR3 DNA: TGTGCCAGCCGACTAACAGGGACGTCCACTGAAGCTTTCTTT.

This sequence joins TRBV5-6 and TRBJ2-5; D possibly corresponds to TRBD1 (5 bases). CDR1 and CDR2 (germline): SGHDT, YYEEEE. Trimming stripped 2 bases from V and 5 bases from J, with 10 bases between. This CDR3 region has 13 residues. CDR3 nucleotides: TGTGCCAGCAGCTTAAGGGGAAAGGAGACCCAGTACTTC. Amino acid sequence: CASSLRGKETQYF.

The CDR3 loop is CASSTPRGSGETQYF. CDR3 coding DNA: TGCGCCAGCAGCACCCCGAGGGGGAGTGGAGAGACCCAGTACTTC. The chain carries TRBV4-1 and TRBJ2-5; tentatively, D is TRBD1 (6 bases). The CDR3 extends over 15 amino acids. Germline loops: CDR1 MGHRA, CDR2 YSYEKL. Trimming took 5 bases from V and 4 from J, leaving 17 bases between them.

The V and J genes are TRBV15 and TRBJ2-5, with 9 bases identical to TRBD2. The junction had 6 bases not matched to a gene; V was cut back by 1 base and J by 0 bases. CDR1 is LNHNV and CDR2 is YYDKDF in the germline V gene (reference sequence). The CDR3 length is 17 residues. CDR3 sequence reads: CATSRGLAGPYQETQYF. The CDR3 DNA sequence: TGTGCCACCAGCAGAGGGCTAGCGGGACCGTACCAAGAGACCCAGTACTTC.

The chain joins TRBV6-6 to TRBJ2-2; D remains unclear. This CDR3 spans 14 amino acids. V was trimmed by 5 bases and J by 4 bases, leaving 11 bases between them. The germline V gene has CDR1 MNHNY and CDR2 SVGAGI (reference sequence). The CDR3 loop is CASSPYSSTGELFF. In nucleotides, the CDR3 is TGTGCCAGCAGTCCCTATTCATCCACCGGGGAGCTGTTTTTT.

Of note for this clone: The sample carries other DNA sequences with the same CDR3. The chain combines TRBV18 with TRBJ2-6; possibly TRBD1 for D (6 bases). V dropped 3 bases and J dropped 1 base, with 7 bases sitting between them. From germline, CDR1 is KGHSH and CDR2 LQKENI. The CDR3 is 15 amino acids. This CDR3 reads CASSPQGSGANVLTF. The CDR3, as DNA: TGTGCCAGCTCACCTCAGGGGTCTGGGGCCAACGTCCTGACTTTC. Full variable domain (rest looked up from reference TRBV18 and TRBJ2-6): NAGVMQNPRHLVRRRGQEARLRCSPMKGHSHVYWYRQLPEEGLKFMVYLQKENIIDESGMPKERFSAEFPKEGPSILRIQQVVRGDSAAYFCASSPQGSGANVLTFGAGSRLTVL.

The V and J genes are TRBV5-1 and TRBJ2-2; 8 positions agree with TRBD2. Germline CDR1 reads SGHRS; CDR2 reads YFSETQ. Germline trimming cut 0 bases from V and 4 bases from J; bases unmatched to any gene: 5. The CDR3 is 16 residues long. The CDR3 reads CASSLEGTRGTGELFF. The CDR3, as DNA: TGCGCCAGCAGCTTGGAGGGGACTAGAGGCACCGGGGAGCTGTTTTTT.

This clone was found once. The chain has TRBV9 and TRBJ1-1; no clear D gene. Germline V lookup: CDR1 SGDLS, CDR2 YYNGEE. Trimming left V 0 bases short and J 1 base short, with 13 bases between. The CDR3 is made up of 16 amino acids. In DNA form, the CDR3 reads TGTGCCAGCAGCGTAGAATCCCGCTACCCGAACACTGAAGCTTTCTTT. Protein: CASSVESRYPNTEAFF. Together with reference TRBV9 and TRBJ1-1, the CDR3 gives the full variable domain: DSGVTQTPKHLITATGQRVTLRCSPRSGDLSVYWYQQSLDQGLQFLIQYYNGEERAKGNILERFSAQQFPDLHSELNLSSLELGDSALYFCASSVESRYPNTEAFFGQGTRLTVV.

Only a few counts were recorded for this clone. The rearrangement links TRBV10-3 to TRBJ1-2, with 7 bases aligning to TRBD1. Germline CDR1 reads ENHRY; CDR2 reads SYGVKD. The V and J ends lost 5 bases and 5 bases, in that order; junction bases with no gene match: 8. The CDR3 extends over 14 amino acids. CDR3 DNA sequence: TGTGCCATCAGTTCCGGGACAGACTTTTATGGCTACACCTTC. Residues: CAISSGTDFYGYTF.

J is TRBJ2-1 and V is TRBV24-1; TRBD2 matches at 11 bases. Germline lookup yields CDR1 KGHDR and CDR2 SFDVKD. This CDR3 has 18 amino acids. Losses at the gene ends were 6 bases for V and 2 bases for J; bases not matched to a gene: 11. CDR3 DNA: TGTGCCACCAGTACCAGGTCTCTAGCGGGAGGACCCTACAATGAGCAGTTCTTC. This translates into CATSTRSLAGGPYNEQFF.

This sequence joins TRBV5-1 and TRBJ2-1; D is unclear. The length of the CDR3 is 12 residues. V dropped 1 base and J dropped 7 bases, with 6 bases sitting between them. Germline V lookup: CDR1 SGHRS, CDR2 YFSETQ. The CDR3 DNA is TGCGCCAGCAGCTTGCAGAATAATGAGCAGTTCTTC. This sequence encodes CASSLQNNEQFF.

This rearrangement joins TRBV5-6 to TRBJ2-7; D may be TRBD1 (7 bases). Germline V gene data show CDR1 as SGHDT and CDR2 as YYEEEE. The CDR3 runs to 16 residues. V lost 4 bases to trimming and J lost 2 bases, with 19 bases between them. The DNA of the CDR3 is TGTGCCAGCAGCCCGATAGGGACAGCGGGCCCCTACGAGCAGTACTTC. The encoded protein is CASSPIGTAGPYEQYF.

This clone was seen a handful of times. The chain combines TRBV7-5 with TRBJ1-4; no DNA check was done on the table's D call, TRBD1. TRBV7-5 is recorded as a pseudogene. This CDR3 has 14 amino acids. In DNA form, the CDR3 reads TGTGCCAGAAGCTTACAGGCAACTAATGAAAAACTGTTTTTT. Its protein product is CARSLQATNEKLFF.